The rows below give T cell receptor beta chains drawn from one sample of a study of cytomegalovirus exposure and HLA in healthy donors. This table comes from immunoSEQ multiplex PCR, and its TCRdb copy is limited to in-frame clones, with some not included. The table records just over 150,000 clones, 80% to 90% of them present only once. Sequencing was performed on PBMCs. Source of these receptors: a man aged 50 or older in good health and CMV-seropositive. Each CDR3 is given with its conserved first and last residue. D genes are given only for firm matches. A clone size is listed for some rows: how often the clone was seen (once, few, many), or a class if it is expanded.

j_call,d_call,v_call,clone_size,cdr3_aa,cdr3_nt
TRBJ1-1,NA,TRBV14,NA,CASSHKPGGTEAFF,TGTGCCAGCAGCCATAAACCCGGGGGCACTGAAGCTTTCTTT
TRBJ1-2,TRBD1,TRBV27,few,CASSLDRGFVYGYTF,TGTGCCAGCAGTTTGGACAGGGGGTTTGTCTATGGCTACACCTTC
TRBJ2-2,NA,TRBV11-3,NA,CASSFGGLYNTGELFF,TGTGCCAGCAGCTTCGGAGGTCTATATAACACCGGGGAGCTGTTTTTT
TRBJ2-7,TRBD1,TRBV9,NA,CASSPGTDSYEQYF,TGTGCCAGCAGTCCCGGGACAGACTCCTACGAGCAGTACTTC
TRBJ2-7,NA,TRBV4-1,NA,CASSQEGGGGEQYF,TGCGCCAGCAGCCAAGAAGGAGGGGGGGGCGAGCAGTACTTC
TRBJ2-7,NA,TRBV7-8,NA,CASSDQGSRSYEQYF,TGTGCCAGCAGCGACCAGGGAAGTCGATCCTACGAGCAGTACTTC
TRBJ1-5,TRBD1,TRBV30,once,CAWSVKGARQPQHF,TGTGCCTGGAGTGTAAAGGGGGCGAGGCAGCCCCAGCATTTT
TRBJ2-3,NA,TRBV9,NA,CASSVGSGYTDTQYF,TGTGCCAGCAGCGTGGGCTCGGGGTACACAGATACGCAGTATTTT
TRBJ2-5,NA,TRBV5-6,NA,CASSGVGGWGETQYF,TGTGCCAGCAGCGGGGTGGGAGGATGGGGTGAGACCCAGTACTTC
TRBJ1-1,NA,TRBV5-8,NA,CASSLYAQGEAFF,TGTGCCAGCAGCTTGTATGCCCAGGGGGAAGCTTTCTTT
TRBJ1-6,TRBD1,TRBV5-4,once,CASSLGTGNNSPLHF,TGTGCCAGCAGCCTCGGGACAGGGAATAATTCACCCCTCCACTTT
TRBJ2-1,TRBD1,TRBV18,few,CASSPQDRQGNEQFF,TGTGCCAGCTCACCACAAGATAGACAGGGCAATGAGCAGTTCTTC
TRBJ2-3,TRBD2,TRBV6-1,NA,CASSAQIAGTTDTQYF,TGTGCCAGCAGTGCGCAGATAGCGGGGACCACAGATACGCAGTATTTT
TRBJ2-1,TRBD2,TRBV4-2,NA,CASSQATTSGGFYNEQFF,TGTGCCAGCAGCCAAGCCACTACTAGCGGGGGCTTTTACAATGAGCAGTTCTTC
TRBJ1-2,NA,TRBV19,NA,CASTALTTNYGYTF,TGTGCCAGTACCGCCCTTACTACTAACTATGGCTACACCTTC
TRBJ2-3,TRBD1,TRBV14,NA,CASKGAQASTDTQYF,TGTGCCAGCAAGGGGGCTCAGGCTAGCACAGATACGCAGTATTTT
TRBJ1-4,NA,TRBV7-9,NA,CASSLVKDWPARDSEKLFF,TGTGCCAGCAGCTTAGTAAAAGACTGGCCTGCTCGGGATTCTGAAAAACTGTTTTTT
TRBJ1-4,NA,TRBV7-9,NA,CASSLGRGTEKLFF,TGTGCCAGCAGCTTAGGCCGGGGTACTGAAAAACTGTTTTTT
TRBJ2-1,TRBD1,TRBV6-5,NA,CASSSGTGGYEQFF,TGTGCCAGCAGTTCCGGGACAGGGGGGTATGAGCAGTTCTTC
TRBJ2-7,TRBD1,TRBV6-1,NA,CASSELTGQRYEQYF,TGTGCCAGCAGTGAACTGACGGGACAGCGTTACGAGCAGTACTTC
TRBJ2-5,TRBD2,TRBV29-1,NA,CSVEDPLAGPPGTQYF,TGCAGCGTTGAAGACCCGCTAGCGGGTCCCCCAGGGACCCAGTACTTC
TRBJ2-1,NA,TRBV6-1,NA,CASSEIREQFF,TGTGCCAGCAGTGAAATTCGTGAGCAGTTCTTC
TRBJ2-3,TRBD2,TRBV30,NA,CAWSATSGSTDTQYF,TGTGCCTGGAGTGCGACTAGCGGAAGCACAGATACGCAGTATTTT
TRBJ2-1,TRBD2,TRBV30,NA,CAWSRLGLAVMNEQFF,TGTGCCTGGAGTCGATTGGGACTAGCGGTAATGAATGAGCAGTTCTTC
TRBJ2-6,NA,TRBV6-1,NA,CASSGNSPALWANVLTF,TGTGCCAGCAGTGGTAACAGCCCCGCTCTCTGGGCCAACGTCCTGACTTTC
TRBJ1-3,NA,TRBV5-1,NA,CASSLTGTLISSGNTIYF,TGCGCCAGCAGCTTGACAGGCACCCTTATTAGCTCTGGAAACACCATATATTTT
TRBJ1-1,NA,TRBV19,NA,CASSIYTGNTEAFF,TGTGCCAGTAGTATTTACACAGGGAACACTGAAGCTTTCTTT
TRBJ2-1,TRBD2,TRBV5-1,NA,CASSVRSGSSYNEQFF,TGCGCCAGCAGCGTACGTAGCGGGAGCTCCTACAATGAGCAGTTCTTC
TRBJ1-1,TRBD1,TRBV5-4,NA,CASSPTGVLLEAFF,TGTGCCAGCAGCCCGACAGGGGTTTTACTTGAAGCTTTCTTT
TRBJ1-1,NA,TRBV29-1,NA,CSALLLPNTEAFF,TGCAGCGCCCTGCTACTCCCAAACACTGAAGCTTTCTTT
TRBJ2-5,NA,TRBV9,NA,CASSSGVVGPHQETQYF,TGTGCCAGCAGCTCCGGGGTAGTGGGTCCCCACCAAGAGACCCAGTACTTC
TRBJ2-1,NA,TRBV29-1,once,CSVPFQGWQFF,TGCAGCGTACCTTTCCAGGGATGGCAGTTCTTC
TRBJ2-2,TRBD2,TRBV5-1,NA,CASSLEGTSGTNTGELFF,TGCGCCAGCAGCTTGGAAGGGACTAGCGGAACGAACACCGGGGAGCTGTTTTTT
TRBJ1-1,NA,TRBV7-9,NA,CASSPTGNTEAFF,TGTGCCAGCAGCCCGACGGGGAACACTGAAGCTTTCTTT
TRBJ2-3,NA,TRBV6-6,NA,CASRLAATQYF,TGTGCCAGCAGGCTAGCAGCTACGCAGTATTTT
TRBJ2-7,TRBD1,TRBV7-9,few,CASSPADRAEQYF,TGTGCCAGCAGCCCAGCGGACAGGGCCGAGCAGTACTTC
TRBJ2-5,NA,TRBV9,NA,CASSARDGPAETQYF,TGTGCCAGCAGCGCGCGGGACGGACCAGCAGAGACCCAGTACTTC
TRBJ2-3,TRBD2,TRBV4-1,NA,CASSQYGGAGTDTQYF,TGCGCCAGCAGCCAGTACGGGGGGGCAGGCACAGATACGCAGTATTTT
TRBJ1-2,NA,TRBV9,NA,CASSGLGLEGYTF,TGTGCCAGCAGCGGACTAGGTTTAGAGGGCTACACCTTC
TRBJ1-5,NA,TRBV19,NA,CASTTSGIQPQHF,TGTGCCAGTACCACCTCGGGGATTCAGCCCCAGCATTTT
TRBJ1-4,TRBD1,TRBV9,once,CASSSGTGGFAPEKLFF,TGTGCCAGCAGCTCCGGGACAGGGGGCTTTGCACCTGAAAAACTGTTTTTT
TRBJ1-1,NA,TRBV5-1,NA,CASSWGETHTEAFF,TGCGCCAGCAGTTGGGGAGAAACCCACACTGAAGCTTTCTTT
TRBJ2-3,TRBD2,TRBV9,NA,CASSVLGLGGSSTDTQYF,TGTGCCAGCAGCGTATTGGGACTAGGAGGGTCTAGCACAGATACGCAGTATTTT
TRBJ2-7,TRBD1,TRBV5-6,NA,CASSSPRTGTYEQYF,TGTGCCAGCAGTTCTCCTCGGACAGGGACCTACGAGCAGTACTTC
TRBJ1-1,NA,TRBV6-5,NA,CASIDRSNEAFF,TGTGCCAGCATTGACAGGTCTAATGAAGCTTTCTTT
TRBJ2-1,NA,TRBV6-6,NA,CASSLLPGFYNEQFF,TGTGCCAGCAGCCTTTTACCAGGGTTCTACAATGAGCAGTTCTTC
TRBJ2-5,TRBD1,TRBV7-9,NA,CASSSGQGEQETQYF,TGTGCCAGCAGCTCCGGACAGGGGGAACAAGAGACCCAGTACTTC
TRBJ1-1,TRBD1,TRBV4-2,NA,CASSQGQGAEAFF,TGTGCCAGCAGCCAAGGACAGGGAGCTGAAGCTTTCTTT
TRBJ2-2,TRBD2,TRBV19,NA,CASSSPLAAGTGELFF,TGTGCCAGTAGCTCCCCTCTAGCGGCCGGGACCGGGGAGCTGTTTTTT